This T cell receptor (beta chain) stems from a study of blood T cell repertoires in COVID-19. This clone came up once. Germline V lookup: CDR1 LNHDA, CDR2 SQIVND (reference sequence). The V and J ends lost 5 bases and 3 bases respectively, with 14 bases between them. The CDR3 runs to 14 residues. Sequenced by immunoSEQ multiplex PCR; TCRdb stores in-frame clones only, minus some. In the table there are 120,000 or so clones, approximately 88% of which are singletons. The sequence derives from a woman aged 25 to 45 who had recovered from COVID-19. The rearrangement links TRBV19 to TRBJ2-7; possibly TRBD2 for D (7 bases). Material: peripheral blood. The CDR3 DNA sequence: TGTGCCAGTAGTGTTGGGGGGGCTTTCTACGAGCAGTACTTC. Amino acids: CASSVGGAFYEQYF.